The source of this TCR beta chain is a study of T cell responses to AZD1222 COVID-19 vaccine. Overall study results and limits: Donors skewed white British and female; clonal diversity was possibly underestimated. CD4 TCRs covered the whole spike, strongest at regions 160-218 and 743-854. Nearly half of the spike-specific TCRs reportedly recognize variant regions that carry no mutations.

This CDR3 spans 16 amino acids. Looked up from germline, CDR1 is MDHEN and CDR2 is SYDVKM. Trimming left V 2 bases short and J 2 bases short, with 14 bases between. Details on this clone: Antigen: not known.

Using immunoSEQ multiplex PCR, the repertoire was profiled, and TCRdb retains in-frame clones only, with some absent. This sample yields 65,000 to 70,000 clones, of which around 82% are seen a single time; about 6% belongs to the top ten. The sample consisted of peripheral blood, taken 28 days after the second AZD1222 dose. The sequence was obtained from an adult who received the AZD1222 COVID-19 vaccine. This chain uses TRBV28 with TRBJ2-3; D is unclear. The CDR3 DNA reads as TGTGCCAGCAGTTTAGGTGACTCAGCCTTCACAGATACGCAGTATTTT. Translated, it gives CASSLGDSAFTDTQYF.